The sample holds one count of the clone carrying this TCR beta chain. Antigen: not known. Researchers ran the PCR with 60 Vbeta and 13 Jbeta primers. The data were produced by immunoSEQ multiplex PCR, yet TCRdb's version contains in-frame clones alone and is incomplete. Altogether 85,000 to 100,000 clones are present, 69% being singletons, with the ten largest covering approximately 2.9%. The entry originates in a study of cytomegalovirus exposure and HLA in healthy donors. General study points: Common viral pathogens (according to a later analysis) appeared linked to several of the most significant clusters.

J was trimmed by 3 bases and V by 2 bases; bases with no gene match: 6. Per the germline V gene, CDR1 is MNHNS and CDR2 is SASEGT. The CDR3 is made up of 16 amino acids. This receptor was taken from a man aged 50 or older in good health and CMV-seronegative. This chain uses TRBV6-1 with TRBJ2-3, with TRBD2 identical over 9 bases. Input material: PBMCs. This chain's CDR3 is CASSESVAGATDTQYF. The CDR3 DNA reads as TGTGCCAGCAGTGAAAGCGTAGCGGGAGCAACAGATACGCAGTATTTT.